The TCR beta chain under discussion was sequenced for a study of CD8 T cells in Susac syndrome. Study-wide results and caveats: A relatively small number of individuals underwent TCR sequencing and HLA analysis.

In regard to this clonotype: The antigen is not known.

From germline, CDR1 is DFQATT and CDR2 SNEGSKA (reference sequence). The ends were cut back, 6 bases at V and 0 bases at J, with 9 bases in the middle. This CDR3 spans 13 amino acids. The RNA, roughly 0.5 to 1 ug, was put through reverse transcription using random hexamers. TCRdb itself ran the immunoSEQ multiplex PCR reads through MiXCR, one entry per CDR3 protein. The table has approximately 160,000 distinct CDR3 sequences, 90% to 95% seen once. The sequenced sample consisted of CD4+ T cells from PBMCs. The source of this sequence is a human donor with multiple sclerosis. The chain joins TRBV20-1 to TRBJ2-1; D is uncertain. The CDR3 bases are TGCAGTGCCAGAAAGAGCTCCTACAATGAGCAGTTCTTC. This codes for CSARKSSYNEQFF.